Listed here are 9 T cell receptor beta chains from one sample, sequenced in a study of T-cell reconstitution after alpha-beta-depleted transplantation in children. For TCRbeta, the library was prepared with unique molecular identifiers. TCRdb fed the PCR reads into MiXCR, producing one record per CDR3 protein. The sample comprises around 270,000 distinct CDR3 sequences, over 9.5% of which are singletons, and just under 7.5% rests with the top ten. This specimen consisted of PBMCs, obtained before TCRalphabeta/CD19-depleted stem cell transplant. The receptors stem from a boy younger than two with acute myeloid leukemia, due to receive a stem cell transplant.

There are many counts of this clonotype. The J gene is TRBJ1-4, the V gene TRBV28; D gene unclear. The germline V gene has CDR1 MDHEN and CDR2 SYDVKM. Deletions cut 4 bases from V and 11 bases from J, with 14 bases between. The CDR3 has 13 residues. The CDR3 region is CASSSPPGRKLFF. For the CDR3, the DNA is TGTGCCAGCAGTTCCCCACCCGGGAGGAAACTGTTTTTT.

Many counts were recorded for this clonotype. This chain uses TRBV7-6 with TRBJ2-1; no firm D call. Trimming took 5 bases from V and 6 from J, leaving 11 bases between them. The CDR3 loop spans 13 amino acids. Germline V lookup: CDR1 SGHVS, CDR2 FNYEAQ. CDR3 DNA: TGTGCCAGCAGCCGGCCGCGCAGCAATGAGCAGTTCTTC. It is translated as CASSRPRSNEQFF.

This clonotype occurred many times. This chain joins TRBV12-3 or TRBV12-4 and TRBJ2-5, with 7 bases identical to TRBD2. The V and J ends lost 5 bases and 7 bases, in that order; junction bases with no gene match: 7. CDR3 length: 13 residues. The CDR3: CASSLGGTVTQYF. The CDR3 coding sequence is TGTGCCAGCAGTCTGGGAGGGACGGTGACCCAGTACTTC.

This clonotype was counted only a few times. V is TRBV20-1 and J is TRBJ2-3, with unresolved D. V lost 4 bases and J 4 bases, leaving 15 bases between the germline ends. CDR3 length: 14 amino acids. Germline CDR1 reads DFQATT; CDR2 reads SNEGSKA (reference sequence). The CDR3: CSANLGYKADTQYF. The CDR3, as DNA: TGCAGTGCTAACCTAGGCTACAAGGCAGATACGCAGTATTTT.

The chain joins TRBV20-1 to TRBJ2-2, with unresolved D. Germline lookup yields CDR1 DFQATT and CDR2 SNEGSKA (reference sequence). This CDR3 is 12 amino acids long. Between the trimmed V and J ends, which lost 6 bases and 6 bases, there was a span of 11 bases. Written as DNA, the CDR3 is TGCAGTGCCCGACCGAGCCCCGGGGAGCTGTTTTTT. Amino acids: CSARPSPGELFF.

This clonotype was counted many times. The rearrangement links TRBV10-2 to TRBJ2-5; 8 nucleotides align to TRBD1. The CDR3 has 16 residues. V lost 2 bases, J lost 2 bases, and 7 bases stayed unmatched. The germline V gene encodes CDR1 WSHSY and CDR2 SAAADI. Here the CDR3 DNA reads TGCGCCAGCAGTGAGCCCTGGACAGGGACTCAAGAGACCCAGTACTTC. This sequence encodes CASSEPWTGTQETQYF.

In this sample, this clonotype turned up many times. This rearrangement joins TRBV2 to TRBJ1-5; D remains ambiguous. Looked up from germline, CDR1 is SNHLY and CDR2 is FYNNEI. CDR3 length: 12 amino acids. Trimming pared 6 bases from V and 6 bases from J, leaving 9 bases between. The CDR3 sequence is CASRGEGQPQHF. The CDR3, as DNA: TGTGCCAGCAGGGGCGAAGGTCAGCCCCAGCATTTT. Full variable domain (outside the CDR3, taken from reference TRBV2 and TRBJ1-5): EPEVTQTPSHQVTQMGQEVILRCVPISNHLYFYWYRQILGQKVEFLVSFYNNEISEKSEIFDDQFSVERPDGSNFTLKIRSTKLEDSAMYFCASRGEGQPQHFGDGTRLSIL.

This clonotype was counted ten times or more. The chain combines TRBV6-1 with TRBJ2-3, with a weak D call TRBD2 (7 bases). CDR1 and CDR2 (germline): MNHNS, SASEGT. V lost 3 bases and J 2 bases, leaving 12 bases between the germline ends. The CDR3 runs to 15 residues. The CDR3 loop is CASSDLGGPTDTQYF. CDR3 in DNA: TGTGCCAGCAGTGATTTGGGGGGGCCCACAGATACGCAGTATTTT.

This clonotype was observed many times. The CDR3 sequence: CSVAGQYYTEAFF. In DNA, the CDR3 is TGCAGCGTGGCGGGACAGTACTACACTGAAGCTTTCTTT. The gene calls are TRBV29-1 and TRBJ1-1, with 7 bases lining up with TRBD1. CDR3 length equals 13 residues. The V gene's germline CDR1 is SQVTM and CDR2 ANQGSEA. With 6 bases clipped from V and 3 bases from J, the junction kept 7 bases outside the gene matches.